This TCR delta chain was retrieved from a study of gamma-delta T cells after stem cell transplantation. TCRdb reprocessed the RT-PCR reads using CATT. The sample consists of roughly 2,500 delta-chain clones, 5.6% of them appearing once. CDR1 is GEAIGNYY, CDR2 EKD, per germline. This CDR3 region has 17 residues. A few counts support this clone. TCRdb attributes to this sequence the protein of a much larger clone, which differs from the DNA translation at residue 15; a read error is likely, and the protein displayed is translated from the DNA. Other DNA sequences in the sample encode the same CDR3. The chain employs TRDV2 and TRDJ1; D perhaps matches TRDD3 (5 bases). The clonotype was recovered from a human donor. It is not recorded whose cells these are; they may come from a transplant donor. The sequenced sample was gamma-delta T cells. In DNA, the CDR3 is TGTGCCTGTGACACCGTCGGGGGTAAATCATACACCGATAAACCCATCTTT. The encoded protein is CACDTVGGKSYTDKPIF.